This T cell receptor beta chain comes out of a study of spatial heterogeneity in lung cancer. For the study at large: A T cell module score from matched bulk RNA-seq correlated strongly with TCR transcript counts in tumor regions. Study results and caveats: Counts that tracked tumor mutation counts were those of expanded intratumoral alpha and beta TCRs. About 6.5% of tumor T cells for alpha chains and less than 15% for beta chains were estimated to be covered.

Time point in this sample: sample taken at primary tumor resection. Patients with untreated early-stage non-small cell lung cancer, numbering roughly 69, were the donors. The germline V gene has CDR1 DFQATT and CDR2 SNEGSKA (reference sequence). The CDR3 length is 12 residues. Between the trimmed V and J ends, which lost 3 bases and 4 bases, there was a span of 7 bases. Ten or more counts support this clonotype. The antigen is undetermined. On each TCR cDNA molecule, a unique molecular identifier was present. Via MiXCR, TCRdb re-called the 5' RACE reads, giving one row per CDR3 protein. Of around 100,000 distinct CDR3 sequences listed, nearly 4.5% were seen once; the top ten hold 21%.

Sequencing used lung tumor tissue, obtained at surgery. The origin of this receptor is a male donor with early-stage non-small cell lung cancer. The V and J genes are TRBV20-1 and TRBJ1-5; D might be TRBD1 (5 bases). CDR3 amino acids: CSARQGNQPQHF. In DNA form, the CDR3 reads TGCAGTGCTAGGCAGGGAAATCAGCCCCAGCATTTT.